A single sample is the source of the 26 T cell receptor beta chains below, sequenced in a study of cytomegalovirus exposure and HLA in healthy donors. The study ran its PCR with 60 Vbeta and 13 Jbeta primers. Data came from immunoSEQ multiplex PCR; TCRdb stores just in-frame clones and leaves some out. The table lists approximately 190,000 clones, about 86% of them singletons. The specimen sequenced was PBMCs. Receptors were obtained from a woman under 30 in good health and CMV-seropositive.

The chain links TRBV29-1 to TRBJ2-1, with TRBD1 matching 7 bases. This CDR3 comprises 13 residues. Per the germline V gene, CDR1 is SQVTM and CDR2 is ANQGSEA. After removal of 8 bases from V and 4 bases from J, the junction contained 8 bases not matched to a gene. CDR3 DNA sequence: TGCAGCATACGACAGGGTAGTTACAATGAGCAGTTCTTC. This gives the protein CSIRQGSYNEQFF.

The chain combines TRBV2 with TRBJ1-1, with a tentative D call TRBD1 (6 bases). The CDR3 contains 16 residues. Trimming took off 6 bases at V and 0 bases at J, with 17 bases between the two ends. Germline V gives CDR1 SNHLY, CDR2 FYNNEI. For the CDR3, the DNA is TGTGCCAGCAGAGAAACCTCCGGGACACTGAACACTGAAGCTTTCTTT. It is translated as CASRETSGTLNTEAFF.

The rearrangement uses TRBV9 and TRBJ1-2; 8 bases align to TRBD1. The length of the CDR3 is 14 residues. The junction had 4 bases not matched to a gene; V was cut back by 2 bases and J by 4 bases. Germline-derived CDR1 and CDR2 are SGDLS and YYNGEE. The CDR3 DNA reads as TGTGCCAGCAGCGTCTCAGGGGGCCTCTATGGCTACACCTTC. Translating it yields CASSVSGGLYGYTF.

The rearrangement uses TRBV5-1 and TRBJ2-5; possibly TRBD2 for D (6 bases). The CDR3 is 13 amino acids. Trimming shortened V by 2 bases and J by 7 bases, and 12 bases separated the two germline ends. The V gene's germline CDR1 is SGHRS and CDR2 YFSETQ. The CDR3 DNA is TGCGCCAGCAGCTTAGGCGGGGACGGGACCCAGTACTTC. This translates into CASSLGGDGTQYF. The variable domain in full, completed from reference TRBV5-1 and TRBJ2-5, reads KAGVTQTPRYLIKTRGQQVTLSCSPISGHRSVSWYQQTPGQGLQFLFEYFSETQRNKGNFPGRFSGRQFSNSRSEMNVSTLELGDSALYLCASSLGGDGTQYFGPGTRLLVL.

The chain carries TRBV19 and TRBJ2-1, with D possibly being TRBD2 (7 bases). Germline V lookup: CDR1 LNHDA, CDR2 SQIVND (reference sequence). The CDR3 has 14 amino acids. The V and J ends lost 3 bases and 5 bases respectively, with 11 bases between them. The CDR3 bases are TGTGCCAGTAGTATGGGGGGGGCCCACAATGAGCAGTTCTTC. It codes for CASSMGGAHNEQFF.

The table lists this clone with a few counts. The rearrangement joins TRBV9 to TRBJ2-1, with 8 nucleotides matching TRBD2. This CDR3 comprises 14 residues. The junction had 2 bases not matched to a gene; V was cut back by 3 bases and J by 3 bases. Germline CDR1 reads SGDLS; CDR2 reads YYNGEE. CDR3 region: CASSGRGGYNEQFF. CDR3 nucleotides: TGTGCCAGCAGCGGACGGGGGGGCTACAATGAGCAGTTCTTC.

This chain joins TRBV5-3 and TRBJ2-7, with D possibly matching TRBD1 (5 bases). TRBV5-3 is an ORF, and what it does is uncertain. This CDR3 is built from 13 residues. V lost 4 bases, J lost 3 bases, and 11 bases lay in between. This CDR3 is CARSHTRVYEQYV. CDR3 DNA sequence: TGTGCCAGAAGCCACACCAGGGTCTACGAGCAGTACGTC.

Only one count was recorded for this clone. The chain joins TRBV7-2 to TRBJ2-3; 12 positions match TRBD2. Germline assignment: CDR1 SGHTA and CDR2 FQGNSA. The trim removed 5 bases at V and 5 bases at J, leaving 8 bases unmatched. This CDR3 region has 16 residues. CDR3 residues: CASSGSSGGAKDTQYF. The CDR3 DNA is TGTGCCAGCAGCGGATCTAGCGGGGGGGCCAAAGATACGCAGTATTTT.

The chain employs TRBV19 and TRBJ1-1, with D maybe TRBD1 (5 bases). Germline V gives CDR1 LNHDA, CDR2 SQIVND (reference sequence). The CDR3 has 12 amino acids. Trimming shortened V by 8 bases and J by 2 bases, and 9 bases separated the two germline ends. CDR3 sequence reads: CASSTGNTEAFF. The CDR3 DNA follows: TGTGCCAGTTCTACAGGTAACACTGAAGCTTTCTTT.

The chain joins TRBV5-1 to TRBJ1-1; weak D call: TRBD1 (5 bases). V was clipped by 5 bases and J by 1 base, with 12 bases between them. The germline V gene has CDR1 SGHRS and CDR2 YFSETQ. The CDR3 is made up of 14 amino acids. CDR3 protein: CASSRGGRNTEAFF. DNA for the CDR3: TGCGCCAGCAGTCGGGGGGGGAGGAACACTGAAGCTTTCTTT.

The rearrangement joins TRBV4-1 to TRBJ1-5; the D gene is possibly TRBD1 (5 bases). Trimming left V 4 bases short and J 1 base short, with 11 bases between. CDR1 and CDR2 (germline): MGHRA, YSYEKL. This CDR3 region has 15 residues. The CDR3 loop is CASSLGVGSNQPQHF. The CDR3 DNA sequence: TGCGCCAGCAGCCTAGGGGTTGGGAGCAATCAGCCCCAGCATTTT.

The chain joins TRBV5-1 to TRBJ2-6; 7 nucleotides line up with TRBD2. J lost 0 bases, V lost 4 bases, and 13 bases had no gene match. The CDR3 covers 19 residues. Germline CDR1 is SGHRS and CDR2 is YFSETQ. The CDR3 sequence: CASSLERTSLLSGANVLTF. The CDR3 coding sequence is TGCGCCAGCAGCCTGGAGAGGACTAGTTTACTCTCTGGGGCCAACGTCCTGACTTTC.

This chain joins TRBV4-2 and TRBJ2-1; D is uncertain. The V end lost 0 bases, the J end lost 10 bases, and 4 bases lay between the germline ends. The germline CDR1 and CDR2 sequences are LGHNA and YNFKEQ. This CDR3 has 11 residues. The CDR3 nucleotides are TGTGCCAGCAGCCAAGACCGGGAGCAGTTCTTC. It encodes CASSQDREQFF.

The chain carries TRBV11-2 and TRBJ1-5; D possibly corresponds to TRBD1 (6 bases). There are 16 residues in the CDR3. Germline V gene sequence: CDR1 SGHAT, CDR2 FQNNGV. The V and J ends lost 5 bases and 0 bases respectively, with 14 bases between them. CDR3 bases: TGTGCCAGCAGCGAGGACGGGACATATAGCAATCAGCCCCAGCATTTT. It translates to CASSEDGTYSNQPQHF. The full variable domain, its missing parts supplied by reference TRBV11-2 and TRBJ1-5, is EAGVAQSPRYKIIEKRQSVAFWCNPISGHATLYWYQQILGQGPKLLIQFQNNGVVDDSQLPKDRFSAERLKGVDSTLKIQPAKLEDSAVYLCASSEDGTYSNQPQHFGDGTRLSIL.

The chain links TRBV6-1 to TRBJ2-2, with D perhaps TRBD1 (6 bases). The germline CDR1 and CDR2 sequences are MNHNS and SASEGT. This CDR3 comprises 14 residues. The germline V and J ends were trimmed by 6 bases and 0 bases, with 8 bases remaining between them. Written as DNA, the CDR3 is TGTGCCAGCAGCGGGACATCGAACACCGGGGAGCTGTTTTTT. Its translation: CASSGTSNTGELFF.

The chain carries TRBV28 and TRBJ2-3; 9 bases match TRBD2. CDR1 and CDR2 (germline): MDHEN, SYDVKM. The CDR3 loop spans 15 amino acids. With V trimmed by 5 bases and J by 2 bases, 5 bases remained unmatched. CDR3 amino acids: CASSSSGGSTDTQYF. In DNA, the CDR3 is TGTGCCAGCAGTAGTAGCGGGGGTTCCACAGATACGCAGTATTTT.

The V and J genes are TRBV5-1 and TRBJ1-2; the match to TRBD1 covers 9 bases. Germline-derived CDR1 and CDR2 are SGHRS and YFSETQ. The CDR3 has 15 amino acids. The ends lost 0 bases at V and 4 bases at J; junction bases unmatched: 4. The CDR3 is CASSLGTGVVYGYTF. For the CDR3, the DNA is TGCGCCAGCAGCTTGGGGACAGGGGTAGTCTATGGCTACACCTTC.

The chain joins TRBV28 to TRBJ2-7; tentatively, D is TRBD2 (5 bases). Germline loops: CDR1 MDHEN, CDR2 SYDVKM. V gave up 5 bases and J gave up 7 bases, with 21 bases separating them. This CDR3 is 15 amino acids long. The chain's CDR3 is CASSISGVASREQYF. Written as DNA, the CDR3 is TGTGCCAGCAGTATCTCCGGGGTAGCCTCTAGGGAGCAGTACTTC.

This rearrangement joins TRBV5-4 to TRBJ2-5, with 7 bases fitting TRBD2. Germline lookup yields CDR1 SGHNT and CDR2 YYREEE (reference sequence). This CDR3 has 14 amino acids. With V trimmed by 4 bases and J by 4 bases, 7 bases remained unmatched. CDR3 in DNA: TGTGCCAGCAGCGCGACTAGCTTACCAGAGACCCAGTACTTC. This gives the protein CASSATSLPETQYF.

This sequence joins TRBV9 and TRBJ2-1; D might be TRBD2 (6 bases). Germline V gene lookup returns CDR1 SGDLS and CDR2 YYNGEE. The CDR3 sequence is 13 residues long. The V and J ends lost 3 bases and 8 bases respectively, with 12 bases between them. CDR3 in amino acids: CASSGTSPHEQFF. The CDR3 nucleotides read TGTGCCAGCAGCGGAACTAGCCCCCATGAGCAGTTCTTC.

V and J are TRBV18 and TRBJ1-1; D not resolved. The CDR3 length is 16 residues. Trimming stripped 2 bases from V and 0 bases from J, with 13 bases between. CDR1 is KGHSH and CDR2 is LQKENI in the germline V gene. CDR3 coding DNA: TGTGCCAGCTCACCAGCCGGGAATATGATGAACACTGAAGCTTTCTTT. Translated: CASSPAGNMMNTEAFF.

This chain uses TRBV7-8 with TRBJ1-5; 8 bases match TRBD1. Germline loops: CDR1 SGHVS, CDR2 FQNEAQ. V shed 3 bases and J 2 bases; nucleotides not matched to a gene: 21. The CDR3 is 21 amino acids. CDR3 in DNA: TGTGCCAGCAGCTTCGAGTGGTGGGGACAGGACTCCTGGAGGGGCAATCAGCCCCAGCATTTT. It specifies CASSFEWWGQDSWRGNQPQHF. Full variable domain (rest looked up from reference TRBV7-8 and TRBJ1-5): GAGVSQSPRYKVAKRGQDVALRCDPISGHVSLFWYQQALGQGPEFLTYFQNEAQLDKSGLPSDRFFAERPEGSVSTLKIQRTQQEDSAVYLCASSFEWWGQDSWRGNQPQHFGDGTRLSIL.

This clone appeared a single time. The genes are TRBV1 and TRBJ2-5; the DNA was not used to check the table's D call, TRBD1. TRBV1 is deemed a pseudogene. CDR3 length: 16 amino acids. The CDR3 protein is CTSSQLLGTGMETQYF. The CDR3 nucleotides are TGCACCAGCAGCCAACTCCTCGGGACAGGTATGGAGACCCAGTACTTC.

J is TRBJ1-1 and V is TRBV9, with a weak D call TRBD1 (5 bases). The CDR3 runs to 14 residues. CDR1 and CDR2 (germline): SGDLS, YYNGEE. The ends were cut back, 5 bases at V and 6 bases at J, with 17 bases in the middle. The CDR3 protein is CASRPQELTSEAFF. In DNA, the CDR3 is TGTGCCAGCAGACCACAGGAACTAACGTCTGAAGCTTTCTTT.

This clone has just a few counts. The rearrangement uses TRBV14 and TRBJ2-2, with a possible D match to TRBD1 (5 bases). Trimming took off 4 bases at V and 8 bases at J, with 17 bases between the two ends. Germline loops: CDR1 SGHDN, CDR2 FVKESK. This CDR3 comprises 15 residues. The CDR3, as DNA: TGTGCCAGCAGCCCCTCGACTGGGGCGCAAGGGGAGCTGTTTTTT. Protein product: CASSPSTGAQGELFF.

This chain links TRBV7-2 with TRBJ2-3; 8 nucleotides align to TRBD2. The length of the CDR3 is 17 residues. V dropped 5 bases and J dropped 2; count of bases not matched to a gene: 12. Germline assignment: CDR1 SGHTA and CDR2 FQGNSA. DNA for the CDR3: TGTGCCAGCAGCCCGGGGGGGGGCTTGGGGGACACAGATACGCAGTATTTT. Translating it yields CASSPGGGLGDTDTQYF.